The 30 T cell receptor beta chains given below trace back to one sample, sequenced in a study of T cell responses to AZD1222 COVID-19 vaccine. Method: immunoSEQ multiplex PCR; TCRdb's copy keeps in-frame clones and lacks some. The sample shows around 110,000 clones, approximately 88% of them seen only once. The starting material was peripheral blood, obtained on day 0 of AZD1222 vaccination. The source is an adult in good health.

This chain uses TRBV9 with TRBJ2-7, with D maybe TRBD2 (5 bases). Germline values: CDR1 SGDLS, CDR2 YYNGEE. Trimming removed 2 bases from V and 0 bases from J, with 12 bases in between. The CDR3 has 15 residues. CDR3 amino acids: CASSVSAESSYEQYF. In DNA form, the CDR3 reads TGTGCCAGCAGCGTTTCAGCGGAAAGCTCCTACGAGCAGTACTTC.

The chain couples TRBV5-1 to TRBJ2-7, with D perhaps TRBD2 (5 bases). V lost 0 bases, J lost 1 base, and 8 bases lay in between. The CDR3 extends over 14 amino acids. CDR1 is SGHRS and CDR2 is YFSETQ in the germline V gene. CDR3 region: CASSLAWESYEQYF. For the CDR3, the DNA is TGCGCCAGCAGCTTGGCGTGGGAGTCCTACGAGCAGTACTTC.

A few counts support this clone. The rearrangement uses TRBV19 and TRBJ2-7; a weak D match, TRBD2 (6 bases). The CDR3 contains 13 residues. V lost 5 bases to trimming and J lost 0 bases, with 8 bases between them. Germline CDR1 reads LNHDA; CDR2 reads SQIVND (reference sequence). CDR3 DNA: TGTGCCAGTAGTCGGCGGGACTCCTACGAGCAGTACTTC. Amino acids: CASSRRDSYEQYF.

This rearrangement joins TRBV11-2 to TRBJ1-1; D gene ambiguous. Trimming stripped 5 bases from V and 9 bases from J, with 19 bases between. Germline V gene sequence: CDR1 SGHAT, CDR2 FQNNGV. The CDR3 extends over 14 amino acids. CDR3 loop: CASSIRYLEFQAFF. CDR3 coding DNA: TGTGCCAGCAGCATTAGGTATCTGGAATTCCAAGCTTTCTTT.

The chain recombines TRBV27 with TRBJ2-3; D gene uncertain. The germline V gene encodes CDR1 MNHEY and CDR2 SMNVEV (reference sequence). Trimming shortened V by 2 bases and J by 1 base, and 19 bases separated the two germline ends. This CDR3 region has 18 residues. For the CDR3, the DNA is TGTGCCAGCAGTTTAAAAGGGTTTTCCTTGGCTGGCACAGATACGCAGTATTTT. Its protein is CASSLKGFSLAGTDTQYF.

The chain is built from TRBV6-5 and TRBJ2-3; D is uncertain. The CDR3 is 15 amino acids. Germline V gives CDR1 MNHEY, CDR2 SVGAGI. The V end was cut by 0 bases, the J end by 10 bases, with 17 bases between. The CDR3 reads CASSYSGLQGKAQYF. Here the CDR3 DNA reads TGTGCCAGCAGTTACTCAGGCCTTCAAGGGAAGGCGCAGTATTTT.

This chain links TRBV6-1 with TRBJ1-5; D gene uncertain. The germline CDR1 and CDR2 sequences are MNHNS and SASEGT. This CDR3 is 14 amino acids long. Trimming removed 4 bases from V and 1 base from J, with 8 bases in between. The CDR3 sequence is CASSVARSNQPQHF. The CDR3 nucleotides are TGTGCCAGCAGTGTAGCCAGGAGCAATCAGCCCCAGCATTTT.

The V gene is TRBV7-2, the J gene TRBJ1-2; TRBD1 might be the D (5 bases). CDR1 SGHTA and CDR2 FQGNSA come from the germline V gene. The CDR3 covers 15 residues. V was shortened by 5 bases and J by 4 bases, with 17 bases between the two germline ends. The CDR3 reads CASSVFQPGVYGYTF. CDR3 DNA: TGTGCCAGCAGCGTATTCCAGCCGGGGGTCTATGGCTACACCTTC.

This clone appeared a single time. The chain couples TRBV6-5 to TRBJ1-1; D possibly corresponds to TRBD1 (5 bases). Between the trimmed V and J ends, which lost 2 bases and 1 base, there was a span of 11 bases. Germline-derived CDR1 and CDR2 are MNHEY and SVGAGI. The CDR3 has 15 residues. CDR3: CASSYGQRGNTEAFF. CDR3 DNA: TGTGCCAGCAGTTACGGCCAGAGGGGGAACACTGAAGCTTTCTTT.

This sequence joins TRBV7-9 and TRBJ2-1; D is perhaps TRBD1 or TRBD2 (6 bases each). The CDR3 sequence is 15 residues long. V was cut by 0 bases and J by 5 bases, with 11 bases left in between. The germline gives CDR1 SEHNR, CDR2 FQNEAQ (reference sequence). The CDR3 bases are TGTGCCAGCAGCTTAGCGCCGGGGGCCAACAATGAGCAGTTCTTC. This translates into CASSLAPGANNEQFF.

V usage is TRBV7-2 and J usage is TRBJ1-1; D may be TRBD1 (6 bases). V lost 7 bases to trimming and J lost 1 base, with 13 bases between them. The CDR3 is 14 residues long. Germline-derived CDR1 and CDR2 are SGHTA and FQGNSA. The CDR3 bases are TGTGCCAGCACCGTTGGGGGGCGGAACACTGAAGCTTTCTTT. It encodes CASTVGGRNTEAFF.

Only one count was recorded for this clone. This chain joins TRBV7-9 and TRBJ1-6; no clear D. The germline V gene encodes CDR1 SEHNR and CDR2 FQNEAQ (reference sequence). V was clipped by 5 bases and J by 2 bases, with 13 bases between them. The CDR3 has 16 amino acids. CDR3 sequence (DNA): TGTGCCAGCAGCCGTCCGGACTCACCCTATAATTCACCCCTCCACTTT. Its translation is CASSRPDSPYNSPLHF. Filled out from reference TRBV7-9 and TRBJ1-6, the complete variable domain reads DTGVSQNPRHKITKRGQNVTFRCDPISEHNRLYWYRQTLGQGPEFLTYFQNEAQLEKSRLLSDRFSAERPKGSFSTLEIQRTEQGDSAMYLCASSRPDSPYNSPLHFGNGTRLTVT.

The chain couples TRBV20-1 to TRBJ2-1; D uncertain. V lost 3 bases, J lost 6 bases, and 3 bases lay in between. This CDR3 has 10 residues. Germline V gene sequence: CDR1 DFQATT, CDR2 SNEGSKA (reference sequence). DNA for the CDR3: TGCAGTGCTAGTACCAATGAGCAGTTCTTC. Amino acid sequence: CSASTNEQFF.

This chain links TRBV2 with TRBJ2-4, with a tentative D call TRBD2 (6 bases). V lost 3 bases to trimming and J lost 0 bases, with 6 bases between them. CDR3 length equals 14 residues. From germline, CDR1 is SNHLY and CDR2 FYNNEI. In DNA form, the CDR3 reads TGTGCCAGCAGTGAGGGGGGAGCCAAAAACATTCAGTACTTC. This translates into CASSEGGAKNIQYF.

The rearrangement joins TRBV28 to TRBJ2-7; 9 nucleotides align to TRBD2. The V gene's germline CDR1 is MDHEN and CDR2 SYDVKM. CDR3 length equals 14 residues. J gave up 10 bases and V 2 bases, and 9 bases lay outside the gene matches. CDR3 in amino acids: CASSLPGRSGSQYF. The CDR3 DNA follows: TGTGCCAGCAGTTTACCCGGCCGTAGCGGGAGCCAGTACTTC.

The rearrangement uses TRBV7-9 and TRBJ2-1; D is perhaps TRBD2 (6 bases). CDR1 and CDR2 (germline): SEHNR, FQNEAQ (reference sequence). The CDR3 totals 15 residues. Trimming stripped 4 bases from V and 5 bases from J, with 15 bases between. CDR3 DNA: TGTGCCAGCAGCTACCGAGCGGGTTCGGACAATGAGCAGTTCTTC. Its protein is CASSYRAGSDNEQFF.

The V call is TRBV11-2, the J call TRBJ2-6; D unresolved. Trimming shortened V by 5 bases and J by 0 bases, and 5 bases separated the two germline ends. The CDR3 is 14 amino acids. Looked up from germline, CDR1 is SGHAT and CDR2 is FQNNGV. This CDR3 reads CASSPPSGANVLTF. CDR3 nucleotide sequence: TGTGCCAGCAGCCCGCCCTCTGGGGCCAACGTCCTGACTTTC.

This chain uses TRBV18 with TRBJ2-3; 10 bases align to TRBD2. Germline CDR1 reads KGHSH; CDR2 reads LQKENI. This CDR3 region has 15 residues. J lost 4 bases, V lost 4 bases, and 5 bases had no gene match. CDR3 nucleotide sequence: TGTGCCAGCTCACTTGCTAGCGGGAGTGCAGATACGCAGTATTTT. Protein sequence: CASSLASGSADTQYF.

This clone was seen a single time. The V and J genes are TRBV5-1 and TRBJ2-5; TRBD1 or TRBD2 may be the D gene (6 bases each). CDR3 length: 15 residues. V was trimmed by 4 bases and J by 3 bases, leaving 16 bases between them. CDR1 and CDR2 from the germline V gene are SGHRS and YFSETQ. The CDR3 DNA sequence: TGCGCCAGCAGCGGGGGCGGAGCGGGTGAAGAGACCCAGTACTTC. Its translation: CASSGGGAGEETQYF.

The chain links TRBV6-1 to TRBJ1-3; TRBD1 is a possible D gene (5 bases). The germline V and J ends were trimmed by 3 bases and 0 bases, with 9 bases remaining between them. Germline loops: CDR1 MNHNS, CDR2 SASEGT. This CDR3 has 15 amino acids. CDR3: CASSEDTSSGNTIYF. Written as DNA, the CDR3 is TGTGCCAGCAGTGAGGACACGAGCTCTGGAAACACCATATATTTT.

The chain is built from TRBV27 and TRBJ1-2; D might be TRBD1 (5 bases). The V end was cut by 7 bases, the J end by 3 bases, with 18 bases between. The CDR3 is 15 amino acids. The germline gives CDR1 MNHEY, CDR2 SMNVEV (reference sequence). Here the CDR3 reads CASTNSGGVDYGYTF. DNA for the CDR3: TGTGCCAGCACCAACTCGGGAGGGGTAGACTATGGCTACACCTTC.

The sample holds a few counts of this clone. This chain's CDR3 is CAISDSEDRNTEAFF. The CDR3, as DNA: TGTGCCATCAGTGATAGCGAGGACCGAAACACTGAAGCTTTCTTT. This chain uses TRBV10-3 with TRBJ1-1; D is ambiguous. The CDR3 is 15 amino acids. V dropped 3 bases and J dropped 2 bases, with 13 bases sitting between them. The germline CDR1 and CDR2 sequences are ENHRY and SYGVKD.

The chain uses TRBV28 and TRBJ2-3; D remains ambiguous. CDR1 MDHEN and CDR2 SYDVKM come from the germline V gene. V was pared by 3 bases and J by 4 bases, with 5 bases between. There are 12 residues in the CDR3. In DNA form, the CDR3 reads TGTGCCAGCAGTTTTGGCCCAGATACGCAGTATTTT. This sequence encodes CASSFGPDTQYF. Complete variable domain (other parts from reference TRBV28 and TRBJ2-3): DVKVTQSSRYLVKRTGEKVFLECVQDMDHENMFWYRQDPGLGLRLIYFSYDVKMKEKGDIPEGYSVSREKKERFSLILESASTNQTSMYLCASSFGPDTQYFGPGTRLTVL.

The V and J genes are TRBV12-3 or TRBV12-4 and TRBJ1-5; perhaps TRBD1 as D (5 bases). Trimming pared 2 bases from V and 7 bases from J, leaving 6 bases between. The length of the CDR3 is 12 residues. CDR3 loop: CASSLQGQPQHF. CDR3 in DNA: TGTGCCAGCAGTTTACAGGGACAGCCCCAGCATTTT.

This clone occurred a few times. This chain joins TRBV2 and TRBJ2-1; 7 nucleotides match TRBD2. Germline assignment: CDR1 SNHLY and CDR2 FYNNEI. The J segment lost 0 bases and the V segment lost 7 bases, leaving 3 bases of the junction unmatched. CDR3 length: 14 amino acids. CDR3 bases: TGTGCCAGCACGGGGGGAACCTCCTACAATGAGCAGTTCTTC. Protein: CASTGGTSYNEQFF.

The rearrangement joins TRBV27 to TRBJ2-7, with D possibly being TRBD1 or TRBD2 (5 bases each). Trimming took off 6 bases at V and 3 bases at J, with 15 bases between the two ends. This CDR3 has 14 residues. Germline V gene sequence: CDR1 MNHEY, CDR2 SMNVEV (reference sequence). The CDR3 loop is CASRAEGFFYEQYF. In nucleotides, the CDR3 is TGTGCCAGCAGGGCCGAGGGGTTTTTCTACGAGCAGTACTTC.

The chain uses TRBV7-2 and TRBJ2-1; 14 positions agree with TRBD2. V dropped 0 bases and J dropped 7; count of bases not matched to a gene: 2. This CDR3 region has 16 residues. Germline V gene data show CDR1 as SGHTA and CDR2 as FQGNSA. Here the CDR3 DNA reads TGTGCCAGCAGCTTAGCCGGACTAGCGGGAGGAAATGAGCAGTTCTTC. It encodes CASSLAGLAGGNEQFF. Supplemented by reference TRBV7-2 and TRBJ2-1, the full variable domain reads GAGVSQSPSNKVTEKGKDVELRCDPISGHTALYWYRQSLGQGLEFLIYFQGNSAPDKSGLPSDRFSAERTGGSVSTLTIQRTQQEDSAVYLCASSLAGLAGGNEQFFGPGTRLTVL.

The chain has TRBV7-2 and TRBJ2-5; D possibly matches TRBD1 or TRBD2 (5 bases each). Germline CDR1 is SGHTA and CDR2 is FQGNSA. V was cut by 8 bases and J by 4 bases, with 23 bases left in between. This CDR3 has 16 amino acids. CDR3 DNA: TGTGCCAGCTTTAGGGACCCGGGTCCTCGGGTAGAGACCCAGTACTTC. Translating gives CASFRDPGPRVETQYF. Filled out from reference TRBV7-2 and TRBJ2-5, the complete variable domain reads GAGVSQSPSNKVTEKGKDVELRCDPISGHTALYWYRQSLGQGLEFLIYFQGNSAPDKSGLPSDRFSAERTGGSVSTLTIQRTQQEDSAVYLCASFRDPGPRVETQYFGPGTRLLVL.

The rearrangement joins TRBV4-3 to TRBJ1-1; D gene uncertain. Germline V gene data show CDR1 as LGHNA and CDR2 as YSLEER. V lost 3 bases and J 1 base, leaving 9 bases between the germline ends. The CDR3 runs to 14 residues. Here the CDR3 reads CASSQHNRNTEAFF. CDR3 bases: TGCGCCAGCAGCCAGCACAATAGGAACACTGAAGCTTTCTTT.

The chain carries TRBV7-2 and TRBJ1-3, with D possibly being TRBD1 (5 bases). The germline gives CDR1 SGHTA, CDR2 FQGNSA. The CDR3 has 18 residues. Trimming removed 3 bases from V and 1 base from J, with 19 bases in between. CDR3 sequence (DNA): TGTGCCAGCAGCTTTTGGGGGGACTGGTCCTCATCTGGAAACACCATATATTTT. Its translation: CASSFWGDWSSSGNTIYF.